This T cell receptor beta chain was sequenced during a study of response to subunit inactivated influenza vaccine. Germline V gives CDR1 LGHNA, CDR2 YSLEER. The CDR3 has 17 amino acids. The V segment lost 2 bases and the J segment 6 bases; nucleotides outside the gene matches: 11. TCRdb called the RT-PCR reads again in MiXCR, with one record for every CDR3 protein. The data hold about 540,000 distinct CDR3 sequences, with approximately 24% observed a single time. This sample also belongs to another study, concerning T cells expressing NK-cell markers. Per that study: With UMIs, 5'RACE template switching was used to make TCR beta cDNA.

The receptor's source is a man in his fifties who received an inactivated influenza vaccine. The chain recombines TRBV4-3 with TRBJ1-5, with 9 bases identical to TRBD1. Sequences were derived from CD4+ T cells sorted from PBMCs, sampled 11 to 12 days after vaccination. CDR3 residues: CASSQNLGGQGGQPQHF. CDR3 in DNA: TGCGCCAGCAGCCAAAATTTAGGGGGACAGGGAGGTCAGCCCCAGCATTTT.